These 7 T cell receptor beta chains originate from one sample sequenced in a study of blood T cell repertoires in COVID-19. Clones were sequenced by immunoSEQ multiplex PCR, and TCRdb holds only the in-frame ones, with some missing. The table includes some 170,000 clones, approximately 88% detected once. What was sequenced was peripheral blood. The receptor set was obtained from a woman aged 80 or over with active or convalescent COVID-19.

This clone has only a few counts. The rearrangement uses TRBV7-2 and TRBJ1-4; 8 nucleotides match TRBD1. V trimming: 4 bases; J trimming: 4 bases; junction bases outside the gene matches: 5. Germline CDR1 and CDR2: SGHTA and FQGNSA. This CDR3 spans 15 amino acids. The CDR3 DNA follows: TGTGCCAGCAGCTCCTCAGGGGGCAGTAATGAAAAACTGTTTTTT. Protein product: CASSSSGGSNEKLFF.

The V call is TRBV5-1, the J call TRBJ1-4; 10 nucleotides align to TRBD1. The CDR3 runs 14 residues. Germline loops: CDR1 SGHRS, CDR2 YFSETQ. Trimming cost V 0 bases and J 8 bases; bases outside gene matches: 1. The CDR3, as DNA: TGCGCCAGCAGCTTGGGGGACAGGGGCGAAAAACTGTTTTTT. The encoded protein is CASSLGDRGEKLFF.

V gene TRBV18 combines with J gene TRBJ1-3; 7 bases align to TRBD1. Germline V CDR1 and CDR2: KGHSH, LQKENI. CDR3 length equals 15 residues. V was pared by 2 bases and J by 2 bases, with 3 bases of the junction left unmatched. The CDR3 sequence is CASSPSTGPGNTIYF. As DNA, the CDR3 is TGTGCCAGCTCACCATCGACAGGGCCTGGAAACACCATATATTTT.

This chain uses TRBV6-2 or TRBV6-3 with TRBJ2-3; TRBD2 is a possible D gene (5 bases). V was trimmed by 0 bases and J by 2 bases, leaving 18 bases between them. Germline CDR1 and CDR2: MNHEY and SVGEGT. The CDR3 is 18 amino acids. The CDR3 sequence is CASSYSRRWASPTDTQYF. DNA of the CDR3: TGTGCCAGCAGTTACTCGAGACGATGGGCTAGCCCCACAGATACGCAGTATTTT.

The chain couples TRBV11-3 to TRBJ2-1, with a possible D match to TRBD2 (6 bases). Germline assignment: CDR1 SGHNT and CDR2 YENEEA. The germline V and J ends were trimmed by 1 base and 3 bases, with 16 bases remaining between them. This CDR3 region has 17 residues. The CDR3 DNA sequence: TGTGCCAGCAGCTTAGCCCCCCCTAGCGCGGGCTACAATGAGCAGTTCTTC. Translating gives CASSLAPPSAGYNEQFF.

The genes are TRBV3-1 (or the pseudogene TRBV3-2) and TRBJ2-1; possibly TRBD1 for D (6 bases). Trimming pared 2 bases from V and 8 bases from J, leaving 10 bases between. Germline loops: CDR1 LGHDT, CDR2 YNNKEL (reference sequence). The CDR3 sequence is 13 residues long. CDR3 sequence: CASSQRDNDEQFF. DNA for the CDR3: TGTGCCAGCAGCCAACGGGACAACGATGAGCAGTTCTTC.

The chain combines TRBV2 with TRBJ2-6, with a possible D match to TRBD1 (5 bases). CDR3 size: 19 residues. Trimming removed 4 bases from V and 4 bases from J, with 23 bases in between. Germline CDR1 and CDR2: SNHLY and FYNNEI. CDR3 nucleotide sequence: TGTGCCAGCAGTGTACCCCAATCGTTTTGGGGCGCCGGGGCCAACGTCCTGACTTTC. Its translation is CASSVPQSFWGAGANVLTF.